This entry is about one T cell receptor (beta chain). Its cognate antigen is unknown. Libraries were prepared by immunoSEQ multiplex PCR; TCRdb keeps only in-frame clonotypes and omits some of them. The sample holds fewer than 250,000 clones, about 82% seen once. Germline V lookup: CDR1 SSHAT, CDR2 FNYEAQ (reference sequence). This CDR3 is 14 amino acids long. Trimming removed 1 base from V and 4 bases from J; junction bases left unmatched: 4. The sample comes from a study of cytomegalovirus exposure and HLA in healthy donors. Regarding the study as a whole: According to reports, the classifier identified cytomegalovirus status with high specificity and sensitivity. Altogether, 150 to 200 TCR beta chains were recorded as cytomegalovirus-associated. According to a subsequent analysis, TCR clusters from the first cohort were inclined to appear together in the roughly 120 validation repertoires. Specific recognition of CMV antigens was confirmed in vitro for three chains (all CMV-associated).

The sample taken for sequencing was PBMCs. This receptor was identified in a woman in her late teens or twenties in good health and CMV-seronegative. V is TRBV7-7 and J is TRBJ2-7; the match to TRBD1 covers 7 bases. The CDR3 DNA sequence: TGTGCCAGCAGCTTAGGACAGGGAGAGTACGAGCAGTACTTC. Translation: CASSLGQGEYEQYF.